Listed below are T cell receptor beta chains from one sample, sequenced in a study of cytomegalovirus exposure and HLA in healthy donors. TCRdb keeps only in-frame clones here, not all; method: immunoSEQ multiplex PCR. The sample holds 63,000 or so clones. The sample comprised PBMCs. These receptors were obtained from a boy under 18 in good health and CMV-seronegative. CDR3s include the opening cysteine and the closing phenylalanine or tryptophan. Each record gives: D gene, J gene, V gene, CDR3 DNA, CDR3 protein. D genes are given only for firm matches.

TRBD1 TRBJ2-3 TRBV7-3 TGTGCCAGCAGCCAGGACCGGACAGGGGGTTTTGATACGCAGTATTTT CASSQDRTGGFDTQYF
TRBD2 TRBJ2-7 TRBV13 TGTGCCAGCAGCCCGGTTATGGGGACTAGCGGGAGCTACGAGCAGTACTTC CASSPVMGTSGSYEQYF
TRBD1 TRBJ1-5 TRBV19 TGTGCCAGTATAGCAACAGGGGGCGGTCAGCCCCAGCATTTT CASIATGGGQPQHF
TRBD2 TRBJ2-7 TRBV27 TGTGCCAGCAGTTGGATGGGACTAACCTACGAGCAGTACTTC CASSWMGLTYEQYF
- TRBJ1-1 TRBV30 TGTGCCTGGAGGTCGGGTGGGTCGTTCGCGGGAGCTTTCTTT CAWRSGGSFAGAFF
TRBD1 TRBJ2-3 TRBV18 TGTGCCAGCTCACCAGGGACAGGGACCACAGATACGCAGTATTTT CASSPGTGTTDTQYF
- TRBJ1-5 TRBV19 TGTGCCAGTAGTTTGGCGGAGGATCAGCCCCAGCATTTT CASSLAEDQPQHF
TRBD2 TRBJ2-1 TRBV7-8 TGTGCCAGCAGCTTCTACAGAGGACTAGCGGGAGGGAACAATGAGCAGTTCTTC CASSFYRGLAGGNNEQFF
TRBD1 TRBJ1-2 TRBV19 TGTGCCAGCGATACAGGGGGCAGCGACTATGGCTACACCTTC CASDTGGSDYGYTF
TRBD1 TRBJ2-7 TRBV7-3 TGTGCCAGCAGCTTATCGGGACAGGGTTCCCACGAGCAGTACTTC CASSLSGQGSHEQYF